These 3 T cell receptor beta chains came from one sample sequenced in a study of blood T cell repertoires in COVID-19. Sequenced by immunoSEQ multiplex PCR; TCRdb stores in-frame clones only, minus some. The data hold about 280,000 clones, with approximately 91% observed a single time. Sequenced sample: peripheral blood. The receptors stem from a woman in her 30s with COVID-19, enrolled during active disease.

The rearrangement joins TRBV2 to TRBJ2-7; 7 nucleotides match TRBD1. The CDR3 contains 12 residues. V lost 10 bases, J lost 2 bases, and 5 bases stayed unmatched. Germline CDR1 reads SNHLY; CDR2 reads FYNNEI. The CDR3 nucleotides read TGTGCCACCCCGGGACAGACCTACGAGCAGTACTTC. It is translated as CATPGQTYEQYF.

V gene TRBV6-6 combines with J gene TRBJ2-7, with no clear D. CDR1 is MNHNY, CDR2 SVGAGI, per germline (reference sequence). The CDR3 sequence is 12 residues long. Deletions cut 5 bases from V and 1 base from J, with 6 bases between. The CDR3 here is CASSSESYEQYF. CDR3 sequence (DNA): TGTGCCAGCAGTAGCGAGTCCTACGAGCAGTACTTC.

The chain recombines TRBV29-1 with TRBJ2-7, with 9 positions matching TRBD1. With 1 base clipped from V and 5 bases from J, the junction kept 0 bases outside the gene matches. The CDR3 has 12 amino acids. CDR1 and CDR2 from the germline V gene are SQVTM and ANQGSEA. CDR3 amino acids: CSVEGTGDEQYF. For the CDR3, the DNA is TGCAGCGTTGAAGGGACAGGGGACGAGCAGTACTTC.